This T cell receptor beta chain appears in the sequencing data of a study of T cells in Graves' hyperthyroidism and ophthalmopathy. This clonotype was seen many times. This CDR3 spans 17 amino acids. Trimming at V came to 1 base and at J to 2 bases, leaving 9 bases not matched to a gene. TCR beta CDR3 regions were amplified from RNA. A first-round RT-PCR of the TCR CDR3 used the HTBI primer set. Using its own MiXCR run on the multiplex PCR reads, TCRdb lists one record per CDR3 protein. The data contain about 600,000 distinct CDR3 sequences, 14% of them singletons. The sequence was obtained from a young woman with Graves' ophthalmopathy. This chain links TRBV12-3 or TRBV12-4 with TRBJ2-7, with 9 bases aligning to TRBD1. The sequenced sample was blood. CDR3 DNA: TGTGCCAGCAGTTTAGTGTTGACAGGGGGGACTCCCTACGAGCAGTACTTC. This codes for CASSLVLTGGTPYEQYF.